The 6 T cell receptor beta chains below were found in one sample sequenced in a study of CD8+ T cells in alopecia areata. The treatment is: oral pan-JAK inhibitor, 5-10 mg twice daily. Following RNA extraction, reverse transcription yielded cDNA that acted as the sequencing template. Method: immunoSEQ multiplex PCR; TCRdb's copy keeps in-frame clones and lacks some. The profile shows fewer than 200,000 clones, 58% of them singletons. Sequencing used CD4+ T cells sorted from blood, obtained at approximately week 61, from a patient treated with tofacitinib. These TCRs come from a human donor with alopecia areata.

This clone was seen repeatedly, ten times or more. CDR3 sequence: CASSQGANTGELFF. For the CDR3, the DNA is TGTGCCAGCAGTCAGGGGGCGAACACCGGGGAGCTGTTTTTT. V and J are TRBV6-1 and TRBJ2-2; TRBD1 matches 7 bases. There are 14 residues in the CDR3. Trimming at V came to 5 bases and at J to 0 bases, leaving 0 bases not matched to a gene. The germline V gene has CDR1 MNHNS and CDR2 SASEGT.

Turning to this clone: Relative to the germline gene, one junction end is altered; a read error may explain this. The rearrangement joins TRBV25-1 to TRBJ2-2; 7 bases map to TRBD1. Germline CDR1 reads MGHDK; CDR2 reads SYGVNS. The CDR3 is made up of 14 amino acids. The CDR3 sequence is CASSGRQGTGELFF. The CDR3 DNA reads TGTGCCAGCAGTGGAAGACAGGGTACCGGAGAGCTGTTTTTT.

The table lists this clone with a count of one. The chain joins TRBV7-8 to TRBJ2-7; D tentatively fits TRBD1 or TRBD2 (5 bases each). Trimming removed 5 bases at V and 1 base at J, with 12 bases between. There are 14 residues in the CDR3. The germline CDR1 and CDR2 sequences are SGHVS and FQNEAQ. The CDR3 is CASSPRDGSYEQYF. The CDR3 nucleotides read TGTGCCAGCAGCCCCAGGGACGGATCCTACGAGCAGTACTTC.

This clone occurred a few times. This chain uses TRBV29-1 with TRBJ1-1; the match to TRBD1 covers 7 bases. Trimming cost V 6 bases and J 11 bases; bases outside gene matches: 12. Germline V gene data show CDR1 as SQVTM and CDR2 as ANQGSEA. This CDR3 is 12 amino acids long. CDR3 sequence (DNA): TGCAGCGTCGTAGACAGGGCCCCCTCTGCTTTCTTT. Amino acid sequence: CSVVDRAPSAFF.

The chain uses TRBV11-3 and TRBJ1-6; D not resolved. The CDR3 is made up of 14 amino acids. Trimming shortened V by 6 bases and J by 7 bases, and 13 bases separated the two germline ends. Per germline, CDR1 SGHNT and CDR2 YENEEA. CDR3 DNA sequence: TGTGCCAGCAGTTTACGGGCCTCCAATTCACCCCTCCACTTT. It codes for CASSLRASNSPLHF.

V and J are TRBV6-5 and TRBJ2-5; D is uncertain. This CDR3 has 14 residues. V shed 2 bases and J shed 2 bases, with 9 bases lying between them. Germline V gene sequence: CDR1 MNHEY, CDR2 SVGAGI. In DNA form, the CDR3 reads TGTGCCAGCAGTTACGTAAGCCCACAAGAGACCCAGTACTTC. This sequence encodes CASSYVSPQETQYF.